Sequencing of this T cell receptor beta chain was carried out in a study of blood T cell repertoires in COVID-19. Study information: The United States, Italy and Spain were the sources of the acute and convalescent COVID-19 samples. The analysed material was cDNA or gDNA that came from T cells, B-cell-depleted T cells, or PBMCs.

The CDR3 is 15 residues long. V was clipped by 1 base and J by 7 bases, with 14 bases between them. Germline V lookup: CDR1 SGHNT, CDR2 YYREEE (reference sequence). Under the authors' procedure: Researchers report that nucleated cell counts were estimated from reference gene primer amplification. The method was immunoSEQ multiplex PCR; TCRdb's version includes in-frame clones alone and lacks a portion of them. V, J and clone size derive from that table, while D and trimming were established from the DNA sequence. The repertoire holds over 250,000 clones, with about 88% as singletons. The chain combines TRBV5-4 with TRBJ2-2, with a tentative D call TRBD2 (6 bases). This receptor was identified in a man between 60 and 75 years old who had recovered from COVID-19. The sample consisted of peripheral blood. This CDR3 reads CASSLSGLGGGELFF. CDR3 nucleotides: TGTGCCAGCAGCTTGTCGGGCTTGGGGGGCGGGGAGCTGTTTTTT.